These T cell receptor beta chains were read from a single sample in a study of human T cells and chemical hapten exposure. Via MiXCR, TCRdb re-called the RACE reads, giving one row per CDR3 protein. This sample yields about 87,000 distinct CDR3 sequences, of which nearly 10% are seen a single time; less than 4.5% belongs to the top ten. Sequences were derived from whole blood, sampled in connection with sensitization to the hapten diphenylcyclopropenone (DPC). Receptors originate from a woman in her thirties or forties with alopecia areata. Some clones in this sample may be carry-over from other donors' samples. Each CDR3 is given with its conserved first and last residue. Clone size is stated in some rows and not others, as once, few, many or a class when expanded.

abundance: -
v_gene: TRBV30
j_gene: TRBJ2-1
CDR3aa: CAWRQGYEQFF

abundance: few
v_gene: TRBV2
j_gene: TRBJ2-5
CDR3aa: CASSEKRYQETQYF

abundance: -
v_gene: TRBV5-1
j_gene: TRBJ2-3
CDR3aa: CASSLGEETDTQYF

abundance: few
v_gene: TRBV7-2
j_gene: TRBJ1-4
CDR3aa: CASSRGQGQEKLFF

abundance: many
v_gene: TRBV6-2/TRBV6-3
j_gene: TRBJ1-2
CDR3aa: CASSYSSGSYGYTF

abundance: few
v_gene: TRBV6-1
j_gene: TRBJ2-3
CDR3aa: CASRNSLDTQYF

abundance: many
v_gene: TRBV29-1
j_gene: TRBJ1-5
CDR3aa: CSVAEGRGNQPQHF

abundance: -
v_gene: TRBV12-3/TRBV12-4
j_gene: TRBJ2-3
CDR3aa: CGGGTDTQYF

abundance: many
v_gene: TRBV12-3/TRBV12-4
j_gene: TRBJ2-1
CDR3aa: CASSFAGWNEQFF

abundance: few
v_gene: TRBV11-2
j_gene: TRBJ2-3
CDR3aa: CASSPRPGQGSDTQYF

abundance: -
v_gene: TRBV6-1
j_gene: TRBJ2-1
CDR3aa: CASSVRGLGYNEQFF

abundance: -
v_gene: TRBV7-2
j_gene: TRBJ1-1
CDR3aa: CASSFFGNTEAFF